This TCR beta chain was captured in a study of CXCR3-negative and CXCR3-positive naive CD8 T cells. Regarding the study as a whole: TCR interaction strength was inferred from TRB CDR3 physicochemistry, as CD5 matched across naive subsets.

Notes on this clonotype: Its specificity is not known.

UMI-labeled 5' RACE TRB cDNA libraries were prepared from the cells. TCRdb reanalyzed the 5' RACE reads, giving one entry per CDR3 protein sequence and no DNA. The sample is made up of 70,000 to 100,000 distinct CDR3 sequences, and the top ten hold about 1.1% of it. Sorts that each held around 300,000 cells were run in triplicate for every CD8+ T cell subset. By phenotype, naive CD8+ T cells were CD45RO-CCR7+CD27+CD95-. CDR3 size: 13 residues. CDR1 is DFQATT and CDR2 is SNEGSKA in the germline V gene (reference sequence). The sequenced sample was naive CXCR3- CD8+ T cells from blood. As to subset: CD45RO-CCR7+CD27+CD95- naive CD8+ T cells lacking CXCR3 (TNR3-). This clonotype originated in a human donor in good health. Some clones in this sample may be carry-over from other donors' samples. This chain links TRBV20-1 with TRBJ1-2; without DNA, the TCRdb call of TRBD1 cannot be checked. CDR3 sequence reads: CSARARDPYGYTF.